The clone carrying this T cell receptor (beta chain) was recorded at least ten times. This entry comes from a study of neurological immune-mediated disorders. Germline assignment: CDR1 MDHEN and CDR2 SYDVKM. The CDR3 runs to 13 residues. Trimming cost V 3 bases and J 5 bases, with 8 bases left between them. Time point denoted: longitudinal time-point 2. TCRdb fed the 5' RACE reads into MiXCR, producing one record per CDR3 protein. This sample yields more than 55,000 distinct CDR3 sequences, of which roughly 9.7% are seen a single time; 9.5% to 15% belongs to the top ten. Sample: PBMCs. V and J are TRBV28 and TRBJ1-5; D remains unclear. This receptor was obtained from a man in his thirties or forties in good health. CDR3 region: CASSFTLHQPQHF. As DNA, the CDR3 is TGTGCCAGCAGTTTTACCTTACATCAGCCCCAGCATTTT.